This section outlines one TCR beta chain sequence together with its context. What this receptor recognizes is not known. The input lacks base qualities; no much larger clone sits a single base away. This entry belongs to a study of blood T cell repertoires in COVID-19 (dated by TCRdb to 2018 to 2021). About the study as a whole: Collaborator samples came from the United States, Italy and Spain and covered acute and convalescent phases of COVID-19. A de-identified subject ID, COVID-19 status, age in years and sex were almost always included in the sample metadata. The repertoires were released in a freely available public database intended as a resource for research on the immune response to SARS-CoV-2. Subjects who had been exposed to COVID-19, were actively infected with it, or had recovered from it provided the deeply sampled blood TCRbeta repertoires that made up the dataset. The prospective study material was composed of cDNA or gDNA derived from T cells, B-cell-depleted T cells, or PBMCs. Where available, HLA class I and class II types were obtained from metadata supplied by the sample provider rather than from assay-based typing. Samples were obtained from the ongoing ImmuneRACE study (first 160 participants) and from 1,254 subjects provided by 6 global collaborators.

In the prospective study, participants were roughly 18 to 90 years old, resided in about two dozen geographic areas of the United States, and were enrolled through a virtual design. To assign participants to cohorts, the prospective study relied on clinical history that participants themselves reported in a screening survey and a study questionnaire. In the prospective study, whole blood, serum and a nasopharyngeal or oropharyngeal swab were collected from each participant by mobile phlebotomists. Over an approximately 2-month period, participants in the prospective study had the option of providing additional blood draws and questionnaires. Before DNA extraction, blood samples from the prospective study were shipped at room temperature or frozen. TCRbeta CDR3 regions were amplified from genomic DNA by means of the immunoSEQ Assay, a bias-controlled multiplex PCR. As for the authors' bioinformatics: Nucleated cell counts per sample were estimated from amplification of reference gene primers within the assay. To quantify the absolute abundance of each unique TCRbeta CDR3 rearrangement, sequence reads were collapsed and filtered. Productive Simpson clonality was computed per sample as the square root of Simpson's diversity index over productive rearrangements. TCRdb provides this immuneACCESS table in a form limited to in-frame rearrangements. Some clones are lacking; in checked studies, under half of them reflect an unresolved V gene, and why the rest are absent is not known. Clone size and V and J calls were adopted from that table, with D and trimming inferred from the DNA. A total of 250,000 to 350,000 clones appear in this sample, around 90% of them only once. 1.5% to 2% of the sample goes to the ten largest clones.

The germline V gene (reference sequence) gives CDR1 as GTSNPN and CDR2 as SVGIG. Spanning cysteine to phenylalanine, the CDR3 consists of 13 amino acids. The read is trimmed to its CDR3 DNA, 39 bases read in frame from base 1. V loses 3 bases, J loses 7 bases, and the germline ends lie 13 bases apart. Study-level results and caveats: The amount of clinical and demographic metadata varied by source and participant and was provided uncurated.

Material: PBMCs or T cells enriched from blood (not recorded which). The chain is assembled from TRBV30 and TRBJ2-1; matching of 6 bases hints at TRBD2 as the D gene. This clonotype was obtained from a woman between 18 and 30 years old with acute COVID-19. The CDR3 region has the sequence CAWSSGLGNEQFF. The DNA sequence reads TGTGCCTGGAGCTCGGGACTGGGAAATGAGCAGTTCTTC. Reference TRBV30 and TRBJ2-1 proteins supply the regions before and after the CDR3; the full variable domain is: SQTIHQWPATLVQPVGSPLSLECTVEGTSNPNLYWYRQAAGRGLQLLFYSVGIGQISSEVPQNLSASRPQDRQFILSSKKLLLSDSGFYLCAWSSGLGNEQFFGPGTRLTVL.